These 24 T cell receptor beta chains were sequenced from one sample in a study of cytotoxic CD8 clonotypes in ibrutinib-treated CLL. Some clones are missing from TCRdb's copy, which holds only in-frame ones; the method was immunoSEQ multiplex PCR. This table holds about 92,000 clones, 60% to 80% found once. The input for sequencing was PBMCs, taken after 24 months of ibrutinib treatment. Every receptor here comes from a human donor with chronic lymphocytic leukemia.

This clone was counted only a few times. The chain carries TRBV10-2 and TRBJ2-1; the D is unclear. The germline V gene has CDR1 WSHSY and CDR2 SAAADI. Trimming stripped 0 bases from V and 10 bases from J, with 13 bases between. This CDR3 has 14 residues. CDR3 coding DNA: TGCGCCAGCAGTGAGTCGGGCTCGTGGCGGGAGCAGTTCTTC. It codes for CASSESGSWREQFF.

This chain joins TRBV28 and TRBJ1-1; D gene ambiguous. This CDR3 spans 14 amino acids. Germline CDR1 reads MDHEN; CDR2 reads SYDVKM. Trimming pared 2 bases from V and 7 bases from J, leaving 14 bases between. CDR3 nucleotide sequence: TGTGCCAGCAGTTTACAGGACTTATCGGGTGAAGCTTTCTTT. Translating gives CASSLQDLSGEAFF.

The chain links TRBV18 to TRBJ2-1; D gene uncertain. The germline V gene has CDR1 KGHSH and CDR2 LQKENI. V dropped 6 bases and J dropped 0 bases, with 18 bases sitting between them. The CDR3 spans 17 residues. The CDR3 nucleotides read TGTGCCAGCTCCCCCCCCTGGCAGCCGAGCTCCTACAATGAGCAGTTCTTC. This codes for CASSPPWQPSSYNEQFF.

The chain has TRBV5-6 and TRBJ1-1, with 7 nucleotides matching TRBD1. The J segment lost 2 bases and the V segment lost 2 bases, leaving 3 bases of the junction unmatched. The V gene's germline CDR1 is SGHDT and CDR2 YYEEEE. This CDR3 spans 14 amino acids. In DNA form, the CDR3 reads TGTGCCAGCAGCTTCCGGGACAGAAACACTGAAGCTTTCTTT. This encodes CASSFRDRNTEAFF.

This clone occurred a few times. The CDR3 DNA follows: TGTGCCAGCAGCGGGGGACAGGCCCCTGGCTATGGCTACACCTTC. Protein product: CASSGGQAPGYGYTF. V is TRBV5-4 and J is TRBJ1-2; 8 bases are shared with TRBD1. This CDR3 is 15 amino acids long. CDR1 and CDR2 from the germline V gene are SGHNT and YYREEE (reference sequence). V shed 4 bases and J 4 bases; nucleotides not matched to a gene: 9. Full variable domain (remainder filled in from reference TRBV5-4 and TRBJ1-2): ETGVTQSPTHLIKTRGQQVTLRCSSQSGHNTVSWYQQALGQGPQFIFQYYREEENGRGNFPPRFSGLQFPNYSSELNVNALELDDSALYLCASSGGQAPGYGYTFGSGTRLTVV.

The chain employs TRBV10-2 and TRBJ2-5; TRBD1 agrees at 10 bases. CDR3 size: 12 residues. V shed 6 bases, J shed 5 bases, and the junction held 0 bases outside the gene matches. In germline, CDR1 is WSHSY, CDR2 SAAADI. The CDR3 protein is CASRGQGETQYF. CDR3 DNA sequence: TGCGCCAGCAGGGGACAGGGGGAGACCCAGTACTTC.

This chain links TRBV10-3 with TRBJ2-7; a possible D gene is TRBD1 (6 bases). The V end was cut by 6 bases, the J end by 1 base, with 16 bases between. This CDR3 has 15 amino acids. Germline V gene sequence: CDR1 ENHRY, CDR2 SYGVKD. The CDR3 DNA sequence: TGTGCCATCAGGGACCGGGACATTATGTCCTACGAGCAGTACTTC. This codes for CAIRDRDIMSYEQYF.

The chain carries TRBV27 and TRBJ2-2; perhaps TRBD2 as D (6 bases). The V gene's germline CDR1 is MNHEY and CDR2 SMNVEV (reference sequence). V lost 5 bases and J lost 5, with 12 bases in between. The CDR3 sequence is 14 residues long. CDR3 amino acids: CASSGLPRTGELFF. The CDR3 DNA reads as TGTGCCAGCAGTGGACTACCCCGGACCGGGGAGCTGTTTTTT.

The chain carries TRBV4-1 and TRBJ2-1; 12 bases map to TRBD2. The trim removed 0 bases at V and 7 bases at J, leaving 13 bases unmatched. The CDR3 is 19 residues long. The germline V gene encodes CDR1 MGHRA and CDR2 YSYEKL. CDR3 bases: TGCGCCAGCAGCCAAGAAGAACTAGCGGGAGGCCTTCGTCTGAATGAGCAGTTCTTC. Translated: CASSQEELAGGLRLNEQFF.

This chain connects TRBV5-1 to TRBJ2-7; D not certain. The ends were cut back, 0 bases at V and 2 bases at J, with 9 bases in the middle. The germline V gene encodes CDR1 SGHRS and CDR2 YFSETQ. This CDR3 region has 14 residues. The CDR3 here is CASSLDNTPYEQYF. CDR3 nucleotides: TGCGCCAGCAGCTTGGACAACACCCCCTACGAGCAGTACTTC.

The chain joins TRBV2 to TRBJ2-1; the D gene is possibly TRBD2 (7 bases). Germline V gives CDR1 SNHLY, CDR2 FYNNEI. V was clipped by 10 bases and J by 0 bases, with 19 bases between them. There are 16 residues in the CDR3. CDR3 bases: TGTGCCATCGGAGGACAGCGGGATAGCTCCTACAATGAGCAGTTCTTC. It encodes CAIGGQRDSSYNEQFF.

CDR3 protein: CASSYLRDTGELFF. The CDR3 nucleotides are TGTGCCAGCAGTTACCTGCGCGACACCGGGGAGCTGTTTTTT. The chain employs TRBV6-6 and TRBJ2-2; D is unclear. Germline assignment: CDR1 MNHNY and CDR2 SVGAGI (reference sequence). The CDR3 is made up of 14 amino acids. Trimming pared 2 bases from V and 3 bases from J, leaving 7 bases between.

V gene TRBV28 combines with J gene TRBJ2-7, with D hard to call. The CDR3 is 14 residues long. V was shortened by 7 bases and J by 1 base, with 14 bases between the two germline ends. Looked up from germline, CDR1 is MDHEN and CDR2 is SYDVKM. Written as DNA, the CDR3 is TGTGCCAGCACAGGTGGGTCCCTATCCTACGAGCAGTACTTC. Protein sequence: CASTGGSLSYEQYF.

This rearrangement joins TRBV28 to TRBJ2-7; no clear D gene. Germline CDR1 reads MDHEN; CDR2 reads SYDVKM. Trimming cost V 6 bases and J 0 bases, with 15 bases left between them. The CDR3 has 15 residues. The CDR3 reads CASRGSAESSYEQYF. The DNA for the CDR3 is TGTGCCAGCAGGGGATCAGCCGAATCCTCCTACGAGCAGTACTTC.

The CDR3 sequence is CASSNVLRGPSGANVLTF. Here the CDR3 DNA reads TGTGCCAGCAGCAACGTTTTAAGGGGGCCCTCTGGGGCCAACGTCCTGACTTTC. The chain couples TRBV21-1 to TRBJ2-6; the D call of TRBD1 is as the table states it, not checked on the DNA. TRBV21-1 is termed a pseudogene. This CDR3 is built from 18 residues.

Comment on this clone: The sample carries other DNA sequences with the same CDR3. The chain carries TRBV5-6 and TRBJ2-7; no reliable D call. Germline V gene sequence: CDR1 SGHDT, CDR2 YYEEEE. The CDR3 length is 13 residues. V lost 0 bases, J lost 1 base, and 5 bases lay in between. CDR3 bases: TGTGCCAGCAGCTTGGGCCGTTCCTACGAGCAGTACTTC. This sequence encodes CASSLGRSYEQYF.

The chain joins TRBV7-2 to TRBJ2-5, with TRBD1 identical over 7 bases. Germline V gene data show CDR1 as SGHTA and CDR2 as FQGNSA. Trimming cost V 0 bases and J 4 bases; bases outside gene matches: 17. This CDR3 spans 19 amino acids. As DNA, the CDR3 is TGTGCCAGCAGCTTAGCGCTTCAAGGGGGCCGCCTAATGGGAGAGACCCAGTACTTC. Translation gives CASSLALQGGRLMGETQYF.

This chain joins TRBV4-1 and TRBJ2-3; 13 nucleotides line up with TRBD2. CDR1 is MGHRA and CDR2 is YSYEKL in the germline V gene. CDR3 size: 18 residues. V gave up 4 bases and J gave up 0 bases; unmatched junction bases: 7. The CDR3 coding sequence is TGCGCCAGCAGCCGGACTAGCGGGAGTCCCTCTAGCACAGATACGCAGTATTTT. As protein: CASSRTSGSPSSTDTQYF.

The V and J genes are TRBV5-1 and TRBJ2-2, with 13 bases aligning to TRBD2. CDR1 SGHRS and CDR2 YFSETQ come from the germline V gene. This CDR3 spans 18 amino acids. The junction had 12 bases not matched to a gene; V was cut back by 4 bases and J by 6 bases. Here the CDR3 DNA reads TGCGCCAGCAGCCGTCCCGGACTAGCGGGAGAAAGGGCCGGGGAGCTGTTTTTT. Translation: CASSRPGLAGERAGELFF. The whole variable domain, remainder taken from reference TRBV5-1 and TRBJ2-2, is KAGVTQTPRYLIKTRGQQVTLSCSPISGHRSVSWYQQTPGQGLQFLFEYFSETQRNKGNFPGRFSGRQFSNSRSEMNVSTLELGDSALYLCASSRPGLAGERAGELFFGEGSRLTVL.

The V gene is TRBV4-1, the J gene TRBJ2-7; D possibly corresponds to TRBD2 (6 bases). CDR3 length equals 15 residues. Germline CDR1 MGHRA, CDR2 YSYEKL. Trimming removed 1 base from V and 5 bases from J, with 15 bases in between. For the CDR3, the DNA is TGCGCCAGCAGCCAAGTTGGAGGGGTTTCGAACGAGCAGTACTTC. This gives the protein CASSQVGGVSNEQYF.

The chain has TRBV2 and TRBJ1-6, with D hard to call. The germline gives CDR1 SNHLY, CDR2 FYNNEI. V lost 7 bases, J lost 0 bases, and 13 bases lay in between. This CDR3 is built from 16 residues. CDR3 in amino acids: CASTAGGSSYNSPLHF. The CDR3, as DNA: TGTGCCAGCACCGCCGGTGGAAGCTCCTATAATTCACCCCTCCACTTT.

The gene calls are TRBV25-1 and TRBJ1-6, with TRBD1 matching 7 bases. CDR1 is MGHDK, CDR2 SYGVNS, per germline. The CDR3 has 14 amino acids. Trimming removed 3 bases from V and 7 bases from J; junction bases left unmatched: 3. CDR3 amino acids: CASSEVRGNSPLHF. In DNA form, the CDR3 reads TGTGCCAGCAGTGAGGTCAGGGGGAATTCACCCCTCCACTTT.

This clone has more than one count but fewer than ten. CDR3 amino acids: CSVASATYEQYF. The CDR3 DNA is TGCAGCGTTGCAAGCGCAACCTACGAGCAGTACTTC. This chain uses TRBV29-1 with TRBJ2-7; D ambiguous. Germline lookup yields CDR1 SQVTM and CDR2 ANQGSEA. The CDR3 has 12 residues. The V end lost 4 bases, the J end lost 2 bases, and 9 bases lay between the germline ends.

The rearrangement joins TRBV4-3 to TRBJ2-1; 8 bases line up with TRBD1. V gave up 6 bases and J gave up 4 bases; unmatched junction bases: 11. The CDR3 has 16 amino acids. Per germline, CDR1 LGHNA and CDR2 YSLEER. The CDR3 here is CASSTETGATYNEQFF. The DNA for the CDR3 is TGCGCCAGCAGTACTGAGACAGGGGCGACTTACAATGAGCAGTTCTTC.